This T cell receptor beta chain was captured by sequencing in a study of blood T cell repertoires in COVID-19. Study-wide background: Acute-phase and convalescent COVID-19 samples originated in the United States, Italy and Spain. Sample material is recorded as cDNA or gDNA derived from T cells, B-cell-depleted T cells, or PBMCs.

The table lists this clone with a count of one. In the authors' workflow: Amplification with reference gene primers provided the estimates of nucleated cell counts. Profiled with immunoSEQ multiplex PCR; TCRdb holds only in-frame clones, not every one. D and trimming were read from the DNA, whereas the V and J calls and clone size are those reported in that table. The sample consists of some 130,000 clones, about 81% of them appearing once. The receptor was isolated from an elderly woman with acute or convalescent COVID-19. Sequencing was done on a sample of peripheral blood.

CDR3 DNA: TGTGCCAGCAGTTTGGGCCTAGCGGGGCTCTACGAGCAGTACTTC. This sequence encodes CASSLGLAGLYEQYF. The V and J genes are TRBV27 and TRBJ2-7; 9 bases agree with TRBD2. Unmatched junction bases numbered 6, after V lost 3 bases and J lost 3 bases. Germline CDR1 is MNHEY and CDR2 is SMNVEV (reference sequence). The CDR3 contains 15 residues.